One T cell receptor (beta chain) is described in this entry. Its cognate antigen is unknown. V lost 5 bases to trimming and J lost 1 base, with 11 bases between them. Germline CDR1 MNHNS, CDR2 SASEGT. The CDR3 spans 14 residues. This PCR relied on a set of 60 Vbeta primers and 13 Jbeta primers. Using immunoSEQ multiplex PCR, the repertoire was profiled, and TCRdb retains in-frame clones only, with some absent. The table records over 110,000 clones, more than 75% of them present only once. The source of the sample is a study of cytomegalovirus exposure and HLA in healthy donors. General study points: A classifier reportedly called cytomegalovirus status with high sensitivity and specificity. Compared with the approximately 700-donor mean, an Asian-associated ancestry cluster reportedly had fewer N-insertions, according to a later analysis.

Sequencing used PBMCs. This TCR was sampled from a middle-aged woman in good health and CMV-seropositive. The chain combines TRBV6-1 with TRBJ2-5; tentatively, D is TRBD1 (6 bases). CDR3 protein: CASSQQTGQETQYF. The CDR3 bases are TGTGCCAGCAGTCAACAGACAGGCCAAGAGACCCAGTACTTC.